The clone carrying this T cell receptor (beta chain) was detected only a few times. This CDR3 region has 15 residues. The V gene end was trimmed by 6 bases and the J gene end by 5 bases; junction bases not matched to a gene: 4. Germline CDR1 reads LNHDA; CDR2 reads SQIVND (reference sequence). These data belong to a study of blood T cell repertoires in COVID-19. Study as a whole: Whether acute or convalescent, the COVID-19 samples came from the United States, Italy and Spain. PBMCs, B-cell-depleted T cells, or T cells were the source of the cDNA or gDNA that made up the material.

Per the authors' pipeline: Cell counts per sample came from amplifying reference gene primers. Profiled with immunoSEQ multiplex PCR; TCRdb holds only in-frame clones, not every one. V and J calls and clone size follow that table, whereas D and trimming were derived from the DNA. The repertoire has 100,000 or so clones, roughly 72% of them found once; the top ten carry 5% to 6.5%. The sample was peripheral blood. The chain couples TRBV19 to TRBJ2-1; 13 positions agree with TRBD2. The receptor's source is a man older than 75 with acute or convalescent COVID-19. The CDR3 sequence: CASRGTSGTHNEQFF. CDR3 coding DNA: TGTGCCAGTAGGGGGACTAGCGGGACCCACAATGAGCAGTTCTTC.